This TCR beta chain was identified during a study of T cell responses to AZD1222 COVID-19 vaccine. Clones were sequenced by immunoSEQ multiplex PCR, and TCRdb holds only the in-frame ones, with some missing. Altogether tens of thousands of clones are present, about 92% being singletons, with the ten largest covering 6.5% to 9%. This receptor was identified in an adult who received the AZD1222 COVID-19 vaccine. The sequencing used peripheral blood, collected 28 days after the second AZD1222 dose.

CDR3 in amino acids: CASSLRGTGANVLTF. The CDR3 DNA reads as TGTGCCAGCAGCTTACGGGGAACAGGGGCCAACGTCCTGACTTTC. The chain is built from TRBV7-6 and TRBJ2-6; D might be TRBD2 (5 bases). The CDR3 consists of 15 residues. Germline CDR1 reads SGHVS; CDR2 reads FNYEAQ. Trimming shortened V by 2 bases and J by 4 bases, and 9 bases separated the two germline ends.